In its sample, the clone carrying this T cell receptor beta chain was seen a few times. Its antigen is currently unknown. The data stem from a study of cytomegalovirus exposure and HLA in healthy donors. The trim removed 5 bases at V and 7 bases at J, leaving 4 bases unmatched. The CDR3 covers 12 residues. The germline CDR1 and CDR2 sequences are KGHSH and LQKENI. The primer mix had 60 Vbeta and 13 Jbeta primers. Libraries were prepared by immunoSEQ multiplex PCR; TCRdb keeps only in-frame clonotypes and omits some of them. This sample carries over 200,000 clones, around 80% of them seen once, and the ten largest clones take 2.7%. Findings and limits, study-wide: According to an earlier analysis, most TCR beta V segments yielded productive rearrangements about 87% or about 30% of the time.

The chain links TRBV18 to TRBJ1-1; 7 positions match TRBD1. The sample comprised PBMCs. This TCR came from a woman aged 55-75 years in good health and CMV-seropositive. The CDR3 loop is CASSITGVEAFF. CDR3 nucleotides: TGTGCCAGCTCAATAACAGGGGTTGAAGCTTTCTTT.